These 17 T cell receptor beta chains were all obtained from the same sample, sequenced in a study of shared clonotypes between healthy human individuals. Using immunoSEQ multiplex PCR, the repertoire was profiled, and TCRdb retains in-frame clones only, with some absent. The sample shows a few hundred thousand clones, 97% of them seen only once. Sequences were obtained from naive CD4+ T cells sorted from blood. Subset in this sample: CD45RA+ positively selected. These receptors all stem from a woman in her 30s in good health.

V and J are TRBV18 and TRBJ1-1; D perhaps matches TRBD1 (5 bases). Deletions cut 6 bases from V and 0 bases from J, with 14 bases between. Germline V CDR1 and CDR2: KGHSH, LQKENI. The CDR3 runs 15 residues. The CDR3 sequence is CASSTREGLNTEAFF. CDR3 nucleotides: TGTGCCAGCTCTACCAGGGAGGGCCTGAACACTGAAGCTTTCTTT.

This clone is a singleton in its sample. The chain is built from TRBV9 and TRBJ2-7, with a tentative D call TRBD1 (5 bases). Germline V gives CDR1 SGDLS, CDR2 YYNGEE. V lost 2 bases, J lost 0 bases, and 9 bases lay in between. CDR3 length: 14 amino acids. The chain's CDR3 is CASSVSGASYEQYF. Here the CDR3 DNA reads TGTGCCAGCAGCGTCTCTGGGGCCTCCTACGAGCAGTACTTC.

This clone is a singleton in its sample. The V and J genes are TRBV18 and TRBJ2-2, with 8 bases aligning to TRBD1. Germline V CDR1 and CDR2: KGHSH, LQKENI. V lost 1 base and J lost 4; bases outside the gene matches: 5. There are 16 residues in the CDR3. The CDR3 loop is CASSPRAQGATGELFF. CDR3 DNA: TGTGCCAGCTCACCACGGGCCCAGGGGGCCACCGGGGAGCTGTTTTTT.

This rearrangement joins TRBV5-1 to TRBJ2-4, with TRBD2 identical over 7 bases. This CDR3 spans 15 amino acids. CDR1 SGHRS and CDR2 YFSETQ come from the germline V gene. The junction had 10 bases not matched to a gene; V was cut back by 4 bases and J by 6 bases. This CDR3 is CASSPDGGWGNIQYF. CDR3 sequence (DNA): TGCGCCAGCAGCCCGGACGGGGGGTGGGGAAACATTCAGTACTTC.

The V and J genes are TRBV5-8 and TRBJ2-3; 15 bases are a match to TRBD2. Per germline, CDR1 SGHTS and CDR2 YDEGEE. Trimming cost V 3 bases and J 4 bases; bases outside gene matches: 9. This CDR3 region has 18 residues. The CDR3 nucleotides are TGTGCCAGCAGCTATGACTGGGGACTAGCGGGAGGCCCAGATACGCAGTATTTT. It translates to CASSYDWGLAGGPDTQYF.

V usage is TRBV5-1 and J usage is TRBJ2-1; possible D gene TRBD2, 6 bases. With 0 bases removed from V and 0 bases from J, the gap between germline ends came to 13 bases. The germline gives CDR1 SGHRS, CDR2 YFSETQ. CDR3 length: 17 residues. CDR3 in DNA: TGCGCCAGCAGCTTGGCGACTAGGACCGGCTCCTACAATGAGCAGTTCTTC. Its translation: CASSLATRTGSYNEQFF.

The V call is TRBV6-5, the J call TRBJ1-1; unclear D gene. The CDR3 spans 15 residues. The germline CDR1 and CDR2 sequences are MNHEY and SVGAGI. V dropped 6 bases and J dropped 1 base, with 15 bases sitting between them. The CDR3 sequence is CASRPSGIRNTEAFF. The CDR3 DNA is TGTGCCAGCAGGCCCTCGGGTATACGGAACACTGAAGCTTTCTTT.

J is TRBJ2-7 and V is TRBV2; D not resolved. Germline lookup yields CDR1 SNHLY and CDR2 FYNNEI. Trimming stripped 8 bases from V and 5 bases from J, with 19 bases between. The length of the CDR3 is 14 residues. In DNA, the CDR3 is TGTGCCAGCGAGGAACGAGTTACCGTCCACGAGCAGTACTTC. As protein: CASEERVTVHEQYF. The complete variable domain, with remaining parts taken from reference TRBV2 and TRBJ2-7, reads EPEVTQTPSHQVTQMGQEVILRCVPISNHLYFYWYRQILGQKVEFLVSFYNNEISEKSEIFDDQFSVERPDGSNFTLKIRSTKLEDSAMYFCASEERVTVHEQYFGPGTRLTVT.

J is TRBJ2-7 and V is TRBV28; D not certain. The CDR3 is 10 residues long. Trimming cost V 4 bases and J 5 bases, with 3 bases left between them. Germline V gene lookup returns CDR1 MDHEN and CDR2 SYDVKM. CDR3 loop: CASSSHEQYF. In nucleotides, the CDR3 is TGTGCCAGCAGTTCCCACGAGCAGTACTTC.

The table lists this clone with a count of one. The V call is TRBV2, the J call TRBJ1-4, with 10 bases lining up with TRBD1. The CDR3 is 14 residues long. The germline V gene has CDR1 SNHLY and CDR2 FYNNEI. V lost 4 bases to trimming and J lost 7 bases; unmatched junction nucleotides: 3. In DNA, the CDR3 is TGTGCCAGCAGTGGGAGGACAGGGGGTGAAAAACTGTTTTTT. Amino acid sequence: CASSGRTGGEKLFF. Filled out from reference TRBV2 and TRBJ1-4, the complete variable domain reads EPEVTQTPSHQVTQMGQEVILRCVPISNHLYFYWYRQILGQKVEFLVSFYNNEISEKSEIFDDQFSVERPDGSNFTLKIRSTKLEDSAMYFCASSGRTGGEKLFFGSGTQLSVL.

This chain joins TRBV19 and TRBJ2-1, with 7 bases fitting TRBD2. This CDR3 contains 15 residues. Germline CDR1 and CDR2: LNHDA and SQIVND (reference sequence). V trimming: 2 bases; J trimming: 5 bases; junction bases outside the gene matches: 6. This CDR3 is CASSISSGTHNEQFF. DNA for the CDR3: TGTGCCAGTAGTATATCCAGCGGGACCCACAATGAGCAGTTCTTC.

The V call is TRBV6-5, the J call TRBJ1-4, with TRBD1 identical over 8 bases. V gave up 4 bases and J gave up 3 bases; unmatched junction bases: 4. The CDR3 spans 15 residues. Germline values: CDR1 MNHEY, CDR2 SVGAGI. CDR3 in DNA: TGTGCCAGCAGTTTCGACAGGGGATCTAATGAAAAACTGTTTTTT. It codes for CASSFDRGSNEKLFF.

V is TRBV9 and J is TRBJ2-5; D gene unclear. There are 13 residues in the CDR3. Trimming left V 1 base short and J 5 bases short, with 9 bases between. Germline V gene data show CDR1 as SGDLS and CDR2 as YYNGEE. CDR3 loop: CASSVLAGETQYF. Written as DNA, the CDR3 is TGTGCCAGCAGCGTATTAGCTGGTGAGACCCAGTACTTC.

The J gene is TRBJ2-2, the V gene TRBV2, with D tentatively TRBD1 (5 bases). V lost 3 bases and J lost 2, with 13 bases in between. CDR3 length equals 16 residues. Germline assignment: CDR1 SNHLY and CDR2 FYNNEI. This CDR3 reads CASSEVGALNTGELFF. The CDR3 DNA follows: TGTGCCAGCAGTGAGGTTGGGGCTTTAAACACCGGGGAGCTGTTTTTT.

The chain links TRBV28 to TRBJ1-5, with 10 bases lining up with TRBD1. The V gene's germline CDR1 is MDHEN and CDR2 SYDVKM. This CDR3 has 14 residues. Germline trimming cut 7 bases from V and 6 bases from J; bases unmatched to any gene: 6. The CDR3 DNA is TGTGCCAGCACCCTCCGGGACAGGGGTCAGCCCCAGCATTTT. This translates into CASTLRDRGQPQHF.

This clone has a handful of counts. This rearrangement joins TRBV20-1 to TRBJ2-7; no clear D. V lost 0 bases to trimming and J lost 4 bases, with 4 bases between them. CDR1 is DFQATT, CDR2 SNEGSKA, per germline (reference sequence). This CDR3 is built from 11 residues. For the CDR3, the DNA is TGCAGTGCTAGAGAACAGTACGAGCAGTACTTC. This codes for CSAREQYEQYF.

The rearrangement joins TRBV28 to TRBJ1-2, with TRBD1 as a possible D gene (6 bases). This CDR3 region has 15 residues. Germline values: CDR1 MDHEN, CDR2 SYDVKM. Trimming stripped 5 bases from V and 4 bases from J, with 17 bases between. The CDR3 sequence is CASSPGQRKFYGYTF. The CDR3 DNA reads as TGTGCCAGCAGTCCTGGACAGAGAAAGTTCTATGGCTACACCTTC.